This TCR beta chain comes out of a study of CD8 T cells in ankylosing spondylitis (dated by TCRdb to about 2017). Some background on the complete study: The study set out to find disease-linked TCR variants by profiling T cell receptor beta repertoires in ankylosing spondylitis patients and healthy donors. The whole study cohort included 108 healthy donors and around 25 ankylosing spondylitis patients. Samples of peripheral blood were taken, and for ankylosing spondylitis patients, synovial fluid was collected as well.

What the work shows at the level of the full study, not this receptor alone: The disease-linked clones were reported to be significantly enriched in matched synovial fluid samples from ankylosing spondylitis patients. The disease-linked clones had a CD8+ phenotype and were found at relatively low frequencies in peripheral blood. Some TCR beta motif variants had previously been reported in synovial fluid and blood of reactive arthritis patients, which suggested common disease-initiation mechanisms. A TCR beta motif of 7 or 8 highly homologous amino acid variants appeared characteristic of blood from ankylosing spondylitis patients.

Reads for this sample came from an Illumina HiSeq 2500. Quantitative 5'-RACE with molecular barcodes was the method used to prepare the TCR beta libraries. In the authors' own workflow: A new computational method, built on a probabilistic model of VDJ rearrangement, was used to identify disease-linked TCR variants. Through fastp at Q25 and MiXCR, TCRdb rebuilt clones from the public reads, retaining in-frame beta chains. CDR3 protein sequences are deduplicated, and each keeps its most common genes and DNA. TCRdb's processing, not the study's, gives the V and J calls here. This sample is represented by approximately 130,000 distinct CDR3 sequences; approximately 10% of them were singletons. In total, the top ten clones hold approximately 3.3% of the sample. This clonotype was recorded at least ten times. Its antigen is not yet known. No qualities accompany the bases; no much larger clone lies one base away.

Sample: blood, either unsorted or a sorted T cell fraction (not recorded which). The TCR was taken from a male donor with ankylosing spondylitis or in good health (not recorded which).

DNA sequence: TGCGCCAGCAGCTTGCTTGTCGAGATGAACACTGAAGCTTTCTTT. Its translation reads: CASSLLVEMNTEAFF. This sequence uses TRBV5-1 and TRBJ1-1, with no D gene named confidently. The CDR3 contains 15 residues, cysteine and phenylalanine counted. The read is trimmed to its CDR3 DNA, 45 bases read in frame from base 1. V drops 1 base and J drops 0 bases, leaving 10 bases in between. Looking up the germline V gene yields CDR1 SGHRS and CDR2 YFSETQ.